This TCR beta chain was sequenced during a study of cytomegalovirus exposure and HLA in healthy donors. Study results and limitations: Indistinguishable V segments such as TRBV6-2 and TRBV6-3 were excluded. 150 or so TCR beta chains were listed as cytomegalovirus-associated.

Both 60 Vbeta primers and 13 Jbeta primers went into the PCR. In the study's own analysis: The authors later counted 75 million to 90 million unique TCR beta chains, 9 million to 12 million of them shared. The repertoire was sequenced with immunoSEQ multiplex PCR; TCRdb's copy has only in-frame clones and lacks some. V and J calls and clone size are copied from that table; D and trimming were computed from the DNA. The sample's table shows 120,000 to 150,000 clones. Per the germline V gene, CDR1 is MNHNY and CDR2 is SVGAGI (reference sequence). V lost 5 bases and J lost 4, with 19 bases in between. The CDR3 loop spans 16 amino acids. In regard to this clone: Its antigen is unknown.

The sequenced sample consisted of PBMCs. The TCR was taken from a woman aged 45-65 years in good health and CMV-seronegative. This rearrangement joins TRBV6-6 to TRBJ2-3; maybe TRBD2 (7 bases). In nucleotides, the CDR3 is TGTGCCAGCAGTAAGCAGGTGCGGGGGCCGGCAGATACGCAGTATTTT. Translated: CASSKQVRGPADTQYF.